These T cell receptor beta chains were read from a single sample in a study of blood T cell repertoires in COVID-19. The assay was immunoSEQ multiplex PCR, and TCRdb's table has in-frame clones only and misses some. The sample carries a few hundred thousand clones, around 85% recorded once. Material: peripheral blood. The receptors come from a woman in her 70s with acute or convalescent COVID-19. The CDR3 runs from the conserved cysteine through the conserved F or W. The D gene is left open where the match is weak. Not all rows give a size; the values are once, few, many and, for expanded clones, a class.

abundance: -; v_gene: TRBV20-1; d_gene: -; j_gene: TRBJ2-5; CDR3nt: TGCAGTGCCCCCCCGGAGACCCAGTACTTC; CDR3aa: CSAPPETQYF
abundance: once; v_gene: TRBV28; d_gene: -; j_gene: TRBJ2-7; CDR3nt: TGTGCCAGCAGGCTACAGGGGAGGGAGCAGTACTTC; CDR3aa: CASRLQGREQYF
abundance: -; v_gene: TRBV19; d_gene: -; j_gene: TRBJ1-2; CDR3nt: TGTGCCAGTAGTATAGGGAGGAGTGCGAACTATGGCTACACCTTC; CDR3aa: CASSIGRSANYGYTF
abundance: -; v_gene: TRBV11-2; d_gene: -; j_gene: TRBJ2-7; CDR3nt: TGTGCCAGCAGCTTCTTAGACAGGCGAGCCTACGAGCAGTACTTC; CDR3aa: CASSFLDRRAYEQYF
abundance: -; v_gene: TRBV28; d_gene: TRBD1; j_gene: TRBJ1-1; CDR3nt: TGTGCCAGCAGCCCACTTGGACAGGGGATGAACACTGAAGCTTTCTTT; CDR3aa: CASSPLGQGMNTEAFF
abundance: once; v_gene: TRBV4-1; d_gene: TRBD1; j_gene: TRBJ1-2; CDR3nt: TGCGCCAGCAGCCAAGTGACAGGGAAGGATGGCTACACCTTC; CDR3aa: CASSQVTGKDGYTF
abundance: -; v_gene: TRBV2; d_gene: -; j_gene: TRBJ1-2; CDR3nt: TGTGCCAGCAGTGAGGCTGGGGGCGTGGGCTATGGCTACACCTTC; CDR3aa: CASSEAGGVGYGYTF
abundance: -; v_gene: TRBV27; d_gene: -; j_gene: TRBJ2-2; CDR3nt: TGTGCCAGCAGAAAGGGGGGGCGGACCGGGGAGCTGTTTTTT; CDR3aa: CASRKGGRTGELFF
abundance: once; v_gene: TRBV7-2; d_gene: TRBD1; j_gene: TRBJ2-2; CDR3nt: TGTGCCAGCAGCCTGACCCTGGACAGGGTGCACACCGGGGAGCTGTTTTTT; CDR3aa: CASSLTLDRVHTGELFF
abundance: -; v_gene: TRBV19; d_gene: -; j_gene: TRBJ1-3; CDR3nt: TGTGCCAGTCAAACCCAGGACGGGATTGGAAACACCATATATTTT; CDR3aa: CASQTQDGIGNTIYF
abundance: -; v_gene: TRBV7-2; d_gene: TRBD2; j_gene: TRBJ2-3; CDR3nt: TGTGCCAGCAGCGTCAGCGGGGGAGTTACAGATACGCAGTATTTT; CDR3aa: CASSVSGGVTDTQYF
abundance: -; v_gene: TRBV11-2; d_gene: -; j_gene: TRBJ1-5; CDR3nt: TGTGCCAGCGGAGTGAGCAATCAGCCCCAGCATTTT; CDR3aa: CASGVSNQPQHF
abundance: -; v_gene: TRBV19; d_gene: -; j_gene: TRBJ1-3; CDR3nt: TGTGCCAGTAGGAGGACAGCCTCTGGAAACACCATATATTTT; CDR3aa: CASRRTASGNTIYF
abundance: -; v_gene: TRBV18; d_gene: -; j_gene: TRBJ2-7; CDR3nt: TGTGCCAGCTCACCGAGTCCCCTCGTTTACGAGCAGTACTTC; CDR3aa: CASSPSPLVYEQYF